This is a list of T cell receptor beta chains from one sample in a study of T cell repertoires in cytomegalovirus infection. MiXCR, applied by TCRdb to the reads, yields one record per CDR3 protein. The sample holds some 940,000 distinct CDR3 sequences, 30% to 40% seen once. Antigens of these TCRs are unknown. The source was cultured CD8+ T cells from PBMCs, collected from culture after CMV antigen stimulation. These receptor sequences come from a human donor in good health (CMV status not recorded). Some clones in this sample may be carry-over from other donors' samples. Each CDR3 is given with its conserved first and last residue. The D gene is left open where the match is weak. Some rows mark clone size as missing; the rest say once, few, many or name a class of expanded clone.

V	size	J	D	CDR3	DNA
TRBV7-9	few	TRBJ2-5	NA	CASSFSGTIETQYF	TGTGCCAGCAGCTTTTCCGGGACCATCGAGACCCAGTACTTC
TRBV2	few	TRBJ2-4	NA	CASRGLNIQYF	TGTGCCAGCAGAGGGTTAAACATTCAGTACTTC
TRBV9	NA	TRBJ2-3	TRBD2	CASSSRTSGVGDTQYF	TGTGCCAGCAGCTCACGGACTAGCGGGGTGGGAGATACGCAGTATTTT
TRBV28	NA	TRBJ2-5	NA	CASRIGEAGETQYF	TGTGCCAGCAGGATCGGGGAGGCAGGAGAGACCCAGTACTTC
TRBV10-3	few	TRBJ2-3	NA	CAIGQVLPDTQYF	TGTGCCATCGGGCAGGTTCTTCCAGATACGCAGTATTTT
TRBV7-8	once	TRBJ1-6	TRBD1	CASSRLGSEGANSPPHF	TGTGCCAGCAGCCGCTTAGGGTCGGAGGGGGCTAATTCACCCCCCCACTTT
TRBV2	many	TRBJ2-1	NA	CASEGVDNEQFF	TGTGCCAGCGAGGGGGTAGATAATGAGCAGTTCTTC
TRBV19	NA	TRBJ2-6	NA	CASSVGVSGANVLTF	TGTGCCAGTAGTGTAGGGGTTTCTGGGGCCAACGTCCTGACTTTC
TRBV6-5	once	TRBJ2-6	NA	CVSSYPGQTSGANVLTF	TGTGTCAGCAGTTACCCCGGACAGACCTCTGGGGCCAACGTCCTGACTTTC
TRBV27	once	TRBJ2-7	TRBD1	CASRPRGGQTYEQYF	TGTGCCAGCCGACCCCGAGGGGGACAGACCTACGAGCAGTACTTC
TRBV9	NA	TRBJ1-2	TRBD1	CASSVEGQGLYNYGYTF	TGTGCCAGCAGCGTAGAGGGACAGGGACTTTATAACTATGGCTACACCTTC
TRBV11-2	few	TRBJ2-2	TRBD2	CASSPRGGYTGELFF	TGTGCCAGCAGCCCTCGGGGGGGGTACACCGGGGAGCTGTTTTTT
TRBV7-9	NA	TRBJ2-1	NA	CASSPGAGTRNEQFF	TGTGCCAGCAGCCCAGGCGCCGGGACTCGCAATGAGCAGTTCTTC
TRBV19	once	TRBJ1-2	TRBD1	CASSIGPPGQGFYGYTF	TGTGCCAGTAGTATTGGGCCACCGGGACAGGGGTTCTATGGCTACACCTTC
TRBV23-1	NA	TRBJ2-1	NA	CASSPGLQVYRNEQFF	TGCGCCAGCAGTCCGGGTTTACAGGTTTACCGCAATGAGCAGTTCTTC
TRBV12-3/TRBV12-4	NA	TRBJ2-4	TRBD2	CASSFSGRAKNIQYF	TGTGCCAGCAGTTTTAGCGGGAGGGCCAAAAACATTCAGTACTTC
TRBV5-6	NA	TRBJ2-3	NA	CASSLVRDITDTQYF	TGTGCCAGCAGCTTGGTTCGGGATATCACAGATACGCAGTATTTT
TRBV12-3/TRBV12-4	many	TRBJ1-2	TRBD1	CASSPTLQGAQGYTF	TGTGCCAGCAGCCCCACTTTACAGGGGGCGCAAGGCTACACCTTC
TRBV7-6	few	TRBJ2-1	TRBD1	CASRATGVYEQFF	TGTGCCAGCAGGGCTACAGGGGTTTATGAGCAGTTCTTC
TRBV6-1	NA	TRBJ2-3	NA	CASRPGGTDTQYF	TGTGCCAGCAGGCCGGGGGGCACAGATACGCAGTATTTT
TRBV6-1	many	TRBJ2-1	NA	CASSEYGNEQFF	TGTGCCAGCAGTGAATATGGCAATGAGCAGTTCTTC
TRBV28	NA	TRBJ2-5	NA	CASSLDRRSQETQYF	TGTGCCAGCAGTTTAGACAGAAGGTCCCAAGAGACCCAGTACTTC
TRBV11-2	few	TRBJ1-1	NA	CASSLWRRSGQRKDTEAFF	TGTGCCAGCAGCTTATGGCGCAGGAGTGGGCAGCGCAAGGACACTGAAGCTTTCTTT
TRBV19	NA	TRBJ1-5	NA	CASSYRAGSNQPQHF	TGTGCCAGTAGTTACAGGGCCGGCAGCAATCAGCCCCAGCATTTT
TRBV7-2	many	TRBJ2-1	TRBD2	CASSLPTSGGPSYNEQFF	TGTGCCAGCAGCTTGCCTACTAGCGGGGGGCCTTCCTACAATGAGCAGTTCTTC
TRBV7-8	NA	TRBJ2-2	TRBD2	CASSFAGGRGTGELFF	TGTGCCAGCAGTTTCGCGGGGGGGCGAGGGACCGGGGAGCTGTTTTTT
TRBV25-1	NA	TRBJ1-5	NA	CASSVRVSNQPQHF	TGTGCCAGCAGTGTCAGGGTTAGCAATCAGCCCCAGCATTTT
TRBV28	NA	TRBJ2-5	NA	CASTPWVGVETQYF	TGTGCCAGCACCCCATGGGTGGGGGTCGAGACCCAGTACTTC
TRBV28	NA	TRBJ2-3	TRBD1	CASSLPGTGVTDTQYF	TGTGCCAGCAGTTTGCCCGGGACAGGGGTCACAGATACGCAGTATTTT
TRBV5-1	few	TRBJ2-1	NA	CASSPGAGGSNEQFF	TGCGCCAGCAGCCCCGGGGCAGGGGGGTCCAATGAGCAGTTCTTC
TRBV9	NA	TRBJ1-1	NA	CASSTNPRDLNTEAFF	TGTGCCAGCAGCACCAACCCTCGGGATCTGAACACTGAAGCTTTCTTT
TRBV11-2	NA	TRBJ2-7	NA	CASTPGGAYEQYF	TGTGCCAGCACCCCGGGGGGCGCCTACGAGCAGTACTTC
TRBV29-1	NA	TRBJ2-3	TRBD2	CSVEERGGRTDTQYF	TGCAGCGTTGAAGAGCGGGGGGGCCGCACAGATACGCAGTATTTT
TRBV7-9	NA	TRBJ2-5	NA	CASSLPGSETQYF	TGTGCCAGCAGCTTGCCGGGGTCAGAGACCCAGTACTTC
TRBV6-1	NA	TRBJ1-6	NA	CASRHAPWSSYNSPLHF	TGTGCCAGCAGGCACGCCCCCTGGAGCTCCTATAATTCACCCCTCCACTTT
TRBV7-3	NA	TRBJ1-2	NA	CASSAGTQYGYTF	TGTGCCAGCAGCGCCGGGACACAATATGGCTACACCTTC
TRBV7-9	NA	TRBJ2-5	TRBD2	CASSFPPAGLETQYF	TGTGCCAGCAGCTTCCCGCCAGCGGGGTTAGAGACCCAGTACTTC
TRBV11-2	NA	TRBJ2-3	TRBD1	CASSQNQGAWTDTQYF	TGTGCCAGCAGCCAGAATCAGGGGGCTTGGACAGATACGCAGTATTTT
TRBV7-9	few	TRBJ2-6	NA	CASSPHISGANVLTF	TGTGCCAGCAGCCCCCATATATCTGGGGCCAACGTCCTGACTTTC
TRBV7-2	many	TRBJ2-5	NA	CASSLFPAGARQETQYF	TGTGCCAGCAGCTTATTTCCGGCGGGGGCGCGTCAAGAGACCCAGTACTTC
TRBV7-9	NA	TRBJ2-2	NA	CASRHPKQGTPGELFF	TGTGCCAGCAGGCATCCTAAACAGGGTACTCCCGGGGAGCTGTTTTTT
TRBV18	NA	TRBJ2-7	NA	CASSPLGRSTPYEQYF	TGTGCCAGCTCACCACTCGGGCGTAGCACCCCCTACGAGCAGTACTTC
TRBV19	few	TRBJ1-1	NA	CASSYTGINTEAFF	TGTGCCAGTAGCTATACAGGGATTAACACTGAAGCTTTCTTT
TRBV19	few	TRBJ2-1	NA	CASSIHGSSYNEQFF	TGTGCCAGTAGTATTCACGGAAGCTCCTACAATGAGCAGTTCTTC
TRBV12-5	many	TRBJ2-2	NA	CASGFSIEARVTGELFF	TGTGCTAGTGGTTTCTCCATTGAAGCCAGGGTCACCGGGGAGCTGTTTTTT
TRBV7-8	many	TRBJ2-5	NA	CASSLADRSYQETQYF	TGTGCCAGCAGCTTGGCTGACAGATCCTATCAAGAGACCCAGTACTTC
TRBV29-1	few	TRBJ2-2	NA	CSVEGGAGPNTGELFF	TGCAGCGTTGAGGGAGGAGCGGGTCCGAACACCGGGGAGCTGTTTTTT
TRBV27	NA	TRBJ2-5	NA	CASSSTKETQYF	TGTGCCAGCAGTTCGACAAAAGAGACCCAGTACTTC
TRBV7-6	NA	TRBJ1-3	NA	CQGRGIAGNNIYF	TGCCAAGGCCGGGGGATCGCGGGAAACAACATATATTTT
TRBV7-8	many	TRBJ1-1	NA	CASSPSGGDTEAFF	TGTGCCAGCAGCCCCTCCGGGGGTGACACTGAAGCTTTCTTT
TRBV6-1	NA	TRBJ1-4	NA	CASNGGGSFNEKLFF	TGTGCCAGCAATGGGGGTGGATCCTTTAATGAAAAACTGTTTTTT